The 5 T cell receptor beta chains given below trace back to one sample, sequenced in a study of blood T cell repertoires in COVID-19 (dated by TCRdb to about 2020). Receptor libraries were prepared by the immunoSEQ multiplex PCR assay. Drawn from immuneACCESS, this table holds only the in-frame rearrangements with V and J called that TCRdb kept. Clones are partly lost; checked studies trace under half to an unresolved V gene and leave the rest unexplained. The sample has over 130,000 clones on record, over 80% of them singletons. The ten largest clones add up to 8% to 9% of the sample. The sequenced material came from peripheral blood. The origin of the receptors is a man aged 30 to 45 with COVID-19, enrolled during active disease.

This chain joins TRBV2 and TRBJ1-4; possibly TRBD1 for D (6 bases). Trimming took off 8 bases at V and 0 bases at J, with 13 bases between the two ends. The CDR3 is made up of 15 amino acids. The V gene's germline CDR1 is SNHLY and CDR2 FYNNEI. CDR3 DNA sequence: TGTGCCAGCTCCAGGACAGACTCAACTAATGAAAAACTGTTTTTT. Its translation is CASSRTDSTNEKLFF.

The rearrangement links TRBV28 to TRBJ2-2, with TRBD1 as a possible D gene (6 bases). Per the germline V gene, CDR1 is MDHEN and CDR2 is SYDVKM. V lost 6 bases and J 3 bases, leaving 17 bases between the germline ends. The CDR3 is 16 amino acids. The CDR3 reads CASRPTGTWDTGELFF. The CDR3 bases are TGTGCCAGCAGGCCGACCGGGACATGGGACACCGGGGAGCTGTTTTTT.

The gene calls are TRBV28 and TRBJ1-1; no firm D call. Trimming stripped 10 bases from V and 7 bases from J, with 13 bases between. The CDR3 sequence is 11 residues long. CDR1 is MDHEN and CDR2 is SYDVKM in the germline V gene. Here the CDR3 reads CATQSLVEAFF. CDR3 nucleotides: TGTGCCACCCAAAGTTTAGTTGAAGCTTTCTTT.

The genes are TRBV10-3 and TRBJ1-1; TRBD1 aligns across 7 bases. The length of the CDR3 is 15 residues. V shed 1 base, J shed 2 bases, and the junction held 4 bases outside the gene matches. Germline V gene lookup returns CDR1 ENHRY and CDR2 SYGVKD. This CDR3 is CAISEFGQVNTEAFF. CDR3 DNA: TGTGCCATCAGTGAGTTTGGACAGGTTAACACTGAAGCTTTCTTT.

The chain uses TRBV15 and TRBJ1-2; 8 positions agree with TRBD1. This CDR3 comprises 13 residues. V lost 1 base to trimming and J lost 8 bases; unmatched junction nucleotides: 3. Per germline, CDR1 LNHNV and CDR2 YYDKDF (reference sequence). This CDR3 is CATSRAQGEGYTF. The CDR3 DNA sequence: TGTGCCACCAGCAGAGCACAGGGGGAGGGCTACACCTTC.